Presented here are 4 T cell receptor beta chains from one specimen sequenced in a study of T cell clonality in common variable immunodeficiency. These receptors are not linked to any known antigen. Study observations and caveats: Reportedly, TCR beta sequences from common variable immunodeficiency showed fewer deletions and N-nucleotide insertions.

Profiled with immunoSEQ multiplex PCR; TCRdb holds only in-frame clones, not every one. The counts give about 42,000 clones, none of them seen only once; under 6.5% is held by the top ten. Sequenced material: peripheral blood mononuclear cells. The receptor set was obtained from a human donor with common variable immunodeficiency.

This clone occurred many times. The read ends 3 residues shy of where the CDR3 ends; the end is completed using the germline J gene. V is TRBV6-2 or TRBV6-3 and J is TRBJ1-5; TRBD1 aligns across 10 bases. V dropped 6 bases and J dropped 5; count of bases not matched to a gene: 7. This CDR3 is built from 15 residues. Per the germline V gene, CDR1 is MNHEY and CDR2 is SVGEGT. The covered CDR3 bases are TGTGCCAGCAGCCGGGGACAGGGGTGGGATCAGCCC. It yields the protein CASSRGQGWDQP. The entire CDR3 protein reads CASSRGQGWDQPQHF.

In its sample, this clone was seen many times. The read terminates 3 residues ahead of where the CDR3 ends, so the germline J gene completes it. The chain uses TRBV20-1 and TRBJ2-4; the match to TRBD2 covers 7 bases. V shed 0 bases, J shed 1 base, and the junction held 6 bases outside the gene matches. CDR3 size: 16 residues. Germline V lookup: CDR1 DFQATT, CDR2 SNEGSKA (reference sequence). This chain's CDR3 is CSARDQGGWAKNIQYF. CDR3 DNA (partial): TGCAGTGCTAGAGATCAGGGAGGGTGGGCCAAAAACATT.

This clone was counted many times. The read halts 3 residues ahead of the CDR3 end, with the missing end drawn from the germline J gene. The gene calls are TRBV5-6 and TRBJ1-5, with a possible D match to TRBD1 (5 bases). The germline V and J ends were trimmed by 4 bases and 2 bases, with 13 bases remaining between them. Germline values: CDR1 SGHDT, CDR2 YYEEEE. The CDR3 loop spans 15 amino acids. The CDR3 sequence: CASSPGGGRNQPQHF. The CDR3 bases that were read are TGTGCCAGCAGCCCCGGGGGTGGGCGCAATCAGCCC. Based on the CDR3 plus reference TRBV5-6 and TRBJ1-5, the full variable domain is DAGVTQSPTHLIKTRGQQVTLRCSPKSGHDTVSWYQQALGQGPQFIFQYYEEEERQRGNFPDRFSGHQFPNYSSELNVNALLLGDSALYLCASSPGGGRNQPQHFGDGTRLSIL.

This clone was observed at least ten times. The read ends 3 residues before the CDR3 terminus; that terminus is restored from the germline J gene. The chain carries TRBV7-7 and TRBJ2-5; D is perhaps TRBD2 (6 bases). The CDR3 contains 13 residues. Trimming cost V 8 bases and J 4 bases, with 14 bases left between them. Germline loops: CDR1 SSHAT, CDR2 FNYEAQ (reference sequence). This chain's CDR3 is CASSPGGIETQYF. The DNA read from the CDR3 is TGTGCCAGCTCCCCCGGGGGTATAGAGACC.